This T cell receptor beta chain appears in the sequencing data of a study of shared clonotypes between healthy human individuals (dated by TCRdb to 2018 to 2021). With respect to the entire study: The cohort included a few men and a couple of women between 18 and 49 years of age. Per donor, three plates each were used for CD4 naive and CD4 memory, two for CD8 naive, and one for CD8 memory. To estimate repertoire size and how much clonotype sharing occurs between individuals, the study deeply sequenced the blood TCR repertoires of several healthy adults. Different laboratories and diverse techniques were used to prepare libraries and sequence TCR repertoires, to increase sequencing depth and limit assay-specific biases. Each donor's leukapheresis produced roughly between roughly 0.85 and 10 billion PBMCs. Paper-wide results and their limitations: Naive subsets generally had larger estimated clonotype richness than memory subsets. Compared with non-shared clonotypes, clonotypes shared by all four sorted-subset donors had higher generation probabilities. Because the study included a small number of donors, the genetic and exposure-history diversity represented was limited. Incomplete sequencing was indicated by rarefaction of sorted-subset datasets, despite the large sequencing depth. Based on pairwise subsampling, the degree of clonotype sharing among donors was expected to be affected by sequencing depth. Sampling was restricted to blood, and TCR repertoires in tissues likely differ from the TCR repertoires found in blood. When several donors were compared, the shared fraction of clonotypes was about 5% for naive CD4, around 3.6% for naive CD8, about 2.5% for memory CD4, and roughly 0.4% for memory CD8.

At the junction V is shortened by 1 base and J by 8 bases; bases outside the gene matches: 4. The germline V gene gives CDR1 as SGHVS and CDR2 as FQNEAQ. Counted from cysteine to phenylalanine, this CDR3 has 13 amino acids. Only CDR3 DNA is held: 39 bases, read in frame from base 1. TCR CDR3 regions were amplified from genomic DNA by multiplex PCR using the deep immunoSEQ assay. Extracted genomic DNA from each cell subset was spread evenly across all wells of several immunoSEQ 96-well plates, with each plate serving as a replicate. For sorted subsets, each replicate PCR was loaded with approximately 0.2 ug genomic DNA, equivalent to 32,000 or so T cell genomes. The purified libraries were quantified using a Qubit 3.0 fluorometer, sized with a Bioanalyzer 2100, and then quantified again using the KAPA Library Quantification kit. Every immunoSEQ 96-well plate was sequenced on a separate single-read 150-cycle Illumina NextSeq 550 flow cell. The original methods were these. Because only junctional sequences without quality scores were contained in the immunoSEQ output, filtering matching that applied to full-length reads could not be performed. Sequences were annotated with PyIR, a Python wrapper for IgBLAST v1.9, and V/J genes and CDR3 were assigned using IMGT germline references. Any read was removed if the V/J assignment was weak (E-value above 1e-6), the CDR3 was missing, or the read contained stop codons, out-of-frame junctions, or ambiguous translated residues. V3J clonotypes were defined by identical inferred V gene, J gene, and CDR3 amino acid sequence. Percentage overlap between repertoires was calculated by dividing the number of shared unique clonotypes by the size of the smaller repertoire. Repertoire richness was assessed with RTK rarefaction, the Chao1 estimator, and Recon v2.1 estimates of unobserved clonotypes. For all TCRbeta clonotypes obtained by the gDNA method from several donors, generation probabilities were computed with OLGA. This is the immuneACCESS table as TCRdb keeps it, with only in-frame sequences that have V and J called. A part of the clones is gone; compared with another copy, unresolved V genes explain less than half, and the rest is unexplained. The V and J calls and clone size come from that table; D and trimming were worked out from the DNA. The sample table records millions of clones; roughly 92% of these occur just once. In total, the top ten clones hold around 0.15% of the sample.

Donors were healthy HIV-negative adults with no recently reported acute infections or vaccinations. Every donor was a Caucasian adult residing in Nashville, Tennessee, USA. Magnetic negative selection was used to enrich CD4+ T cells, after which naive cells were positively selected on CD45RA and the negative fraction became the memory subset. Blood was obtained by leukapheresis, after which PBMCs were separated by Ficoll-Histopaque density gradient centrifugation and cryopreserved in liquid nitrogen vapor phase. Purity and quantity of every magnetically sorted T cell population were checked by analytical flow cytometry. Each sorted fraction had its genomic DNA isolated and then quantified by UV absorbance on a Nanodrop 2000c. A note on this clone: Its cognate antigen has yet to be identified. No clone much larger than this one lies a single base away; base qualities are absent.

Here the chain combines TRBV7-8 and TRBJ1-2, and 7 junctional nucleotides match TRBD1. This receptor was taken from a man aged 18-30 years in good health. Sequencing was performed on naive CD4+ T cells sorted from blood. In the paper's terms, the cell subset or site label means: CD45RA+ positively selected. The CDR3 protein sequence reads: CASSLEGAKGYTF. The nucleotides read TGTGCCAGCAGCTTAGAGGGGGCAAAGGGCTACACCTTC. When the CDR3 is completed using the reference TRBV7-8 and TRBJ1-2 genes on either side, the full variable domain is GAGVSQSPRYKVAKRGQDVALRCDPISGHVSLFWYQQALGQGPEFLTYFQNEAQLDKSGLPSDRFFAERPEGSVSTLKIQRTQQEDSAVYLCASSLEGAKGYTFGSGTRLTVV.